The entry below gives a single TCR beta chain sequence along with its context. Germline-derived CDR1 and CDR2 are SGDLS and YYNGEE. V shed 0 bases, J shed 6 bases, and the junction held 4 bases outside the gene matches. The CDR3 is 16 amino acids. Repertoires were generated with immunoSEQ multiplex PCR, while TCRdb's copy carries only in-frame clones and drops some. This table has about 250,000 clones, around 86% appearing once. The entry originates in a study of blood T cell repertoires in COVID-19. Sample: PBMCs or T cells enriched from blood (not recorded which). This sequence was found in a man aged 35-49 years who had recovered from COVID-19. The V call is TRBV9, the J call TRBJ2-1; 12 bases are a match to TRBD2. The CDR3 region has the DNA TGTGCCAGCAGCGTAGGGACTAGCGGGAAAGGCAATGAGCAGTTCTTC. It is translated as CASSVGTSGKGNEQFF. Variable domain in full (rest from reference TRBV9 and TRBJ2-1): DSGVTQTPKHLITATGQRVTLRCSPRSGDLSVYWYQQSLDQGLQFLIQYYNGEERAKGNILERFSAQQFPDLHSELNLSSLELGDSALYFCASSVGTSGKGNEQFFGPGTRLTVL.